A selection of T cell receptor beta chains follows, all from one sample in a study of cytomegalovirus exposure and HLA in healthy donors. Assay used: immunoSEQ multiplex PCR; TCRdb lists only in-frame clones, some missing. The repertoire holds hundreds of thousands of clones, around four fifths seen once, with 11% to 15% in the top ten. The specimen was PBMCs. Every receptor here comes from a woman in her twenties or thirties in good health and CMV-seropositive. The CDR3 runs from the conserved cysteine through the conserved F or W. Each record gives: CDR3 length, D gene, clone size, V gene, J gene, CDR3 protein, CDR3 DNA. The D gene is left open where the match is weak. Not all rows give a size; the values are once, few, many and, for expanded clones, a class.

CDR3 length: 13; D gene: NA; clone size: once; V gene: TRBV6-4; J gene: TRBJ1-1; CDR3 protein: CASRLQSNTEAFF; CDR3 DNA: TGTGCCAGCAGACTTCAGTCAAACACTGAAGCTTTCTTT
CDR3 length: 15; D gene: TRBD1; clone size: NA; V gene: TRBV6-5; J gene: TRBJ1-2; CDR3 protein: CASSYSPGTGHGYTF; CDR3 DNA: TGTGCCAGCAGTTACTCCCCCGGGACAGGACATGGCTACACCTTC
CDR3 length: 14; D gene: NA; clone size: NA; V gene: TRBV28; J gene: TRBJ1-5; CDR3 protein: CASSFGGGDQPQHF; CDR3 DNA: TGTGCCAGCAGTTTCGGGGGCGGCGATCAGCCCCAGCATTTT
CDR3 length: 14; D gene: NA; clone size: NA; V gene: TRBV11-3; J gene: TRBJ2-7; CDR3 protein: CASSTRDGPYEQYF; CDR3 DNA: TGTGCCAGCAGCACCCGGGACGGGCCCTACGAGCAGTACTTC
CDR3 length: 10; D gene: TRBD1; clone size: NA; V gene: TRBV2; J gene: TRBJ1-2; CDR3 protein: CASRGTDYTF; CDR3 DNA: TGTGCCAGCAGGGGGACAGACTACACCTTC
CDR3 length: 15; D gene: NA; clone size: NA; V gene: TRBV9; J gene: TRBJ2-1; CDR3 protein: CASSVGTNHFNEQFF; CDR3 DNA: TGTGCCAGCAGCGTAGGGACTAACCATTTCAATGAGCAGTTCTTC
CDR3 length: 16; D gene: TRBD1; clone size: NA; V gene: TRBV4-1; J gene: TRBJ1-2; CDR3 protein: CASSQDPGQGVYGYTF; CDR3 DNA: TGCGCCAGCAGCCAGGATCCGGGACAGGGAGTTTATGGCTACACCTTC
CDR3 length: 15; D gene: TRBD2; clone size: few; V gene: TRBV28; J gene: TRBJ2-1; CDR3 protein: CASRTKRESYNEQFF; CDR3 DNA: TGTGCCAGCAGGACTAAGCGGGAGTCCTACAATGAGCAGTTCTTC
CDR3 length: 14; D gene: NA; clone size: few; V gene: TRBV11-2; J gene: TRBJ1-2; CDR3 protein: CASSLVAEGVGYTF; CDR3 DNA: TGTGCCAGCAGCTTAGTGGCTGAGGGAGTTGGCTACACCTTC
CDR3 length: 13; D gene: NA; clone size: NA; V gene: TRBV19; J gene: TRBJ1-5; CDR3 protein: CASSIVYDQPQHF; CDR3 DNA: TGTGCCAGTAGTATAGTATACGATCAGCCCCAGCATTTT
CDR3 length: 15; D gene: TRBD1; clone size: NA; V gene: TRBV7-9; J gene: TRBJ1-2; CDR3 protein: CASFPGTASNYGYTF; CDR3 DNA: TGTGCCAGTTTCCCCGGGACAGCCAGTAACTATGGCTACACCTTC
CDR3 length: 14; D gene: NA; clone size: NA; V gene: TRBV9; J gene: TRBJ1-1; CDR3 protein: CASTPGIGNTEAFF; CDR3 DNA: TGTGCCAGCACCCCCGGGATCGGGAACACTGAAGCTTTCTTT
CDR3 length: 13; D gene: NA; clone size: NA; V gene: TRBV12-5; J gene: TRBJ2-7; CDR3 protein: CASGTSNRLKQYF; CDR3 DNA: TGTGCTAGTGGTACTTCCAATCGACTAAAGCAGTACTTC
CDR3 length: 13; D gene: NA; clone size: NA; V gene: TRBV28; J gene: TRBJ2-7; CDR3 protein: CASSSHPSYEQYF; CDR3 DNA: TGTGCCAGCAGTTCCCATCCCTCCTACGAGCAGTACTTC
CDR3 length: 14; D gene: NA; clone size: NA; V gene: TRBV5-1; J gene: TRBJ1-1; CDR3 protein: CASSLAGGNTEAFF; CDR3 DNA: TGCGCCAGCAGCTTGGCCGGCGGGAACACTGAAGCTTTCTTT